Listed below are T cell receptor beta chains from one sample, sequenced in a study of blood T cell repertoires in COVID-19. Repertoires were generated with immunoSEQ multiplex PCR, while TCRdb's copy carries only in-frame clones and drops some. The sample has approximately 270,000 clones; around nine tenths are singletons. Sequencing was performed on peripheral blood. The receptors derive from a man in his forties or fifties with active or convalescent COVID-19. Each CDR3 is given without its conserved first and last residue.

>TRBV6-5|TRBJ2-1
ASKAGGPQF
>TRBV5-4|TRBJ1-2
ASSLVGDGYT
>TRBV18|TRBJ2-2
ASSPGGDTGELF
>TRBV7-2|TRBJ2-3
ASSLVSGSHSDTQY
>TRBV2|TRBJ2-5
ASSPVETQY
>TRBV10-3|TRBJ1-1
AISGLGALGMNTEAF
>TRBV5-1|TRBJ2-7
ASSLGLAGNYEQY
>TRBV6-5|TRBJ2-1
ASSYQGTSGSGEQF
>TRBV30|TRBJ1-1
AWVPRGLNTEAF
>TRBV2|TRBJ1-4
ASSEDGDEKLF
>TRBV29-1|TRBJ1-1
SVDSIGETEAF
>TRBV11-2|TRBJ2-3
ASSLAGQSTDTQY
>TRBV2|TRBJ2-1
ASSELAGGYEQF
>TRBV7-3|TRBJ1-1
ASSLTTNTEAF
>TRBV12-5|TRBJ2-2
ASGFVPTGELF
>TRBV27|TRBJ1-2
ASSSWDSYGYT
>TRBV19|TRBJ1-3
ASAAGTVGNTIY
>TRBV18|TRBJ2-1
ASSLEDGGRNEQF
>TRBV28|TRBJ2-2
ASSLGTSGFGELF
>TRBV29-1|TRBJ1-1
SVHSENTEAF
>TRBV2|TRBJ2-7
ASSSSSHEQY
>TRBV9|TRBJ2-1
ASSRRVSDKYNEQF
>TRBV6-6|TRBJ2-1
ASSFPSGAEQF
>TRBV19|TRBJ1-2
ASRHIGDYGYT
>TRBV12-3/TRBV12-4|TRBJ2-5
ASTLRQGGTQY
>TRBV27|TRBJ1-2
ASSSGGAGLSYT
>TRBV2|TRBJ1-2
ASYREYGYT
>TRBV10-3|TRBJ2-1
AISDTWTVSYNEQF
>TRBV28|TRBJ2-2
ASIFGLDVGGELF
>TRBV5-1|TRBJ1-4
ASSLAGFEKLF
>TRBV7-9|TRBJ1-1
ASSEGQGAVDEAF
>TRBV11-2|TRBJ2-5
ASSSQPGKQETQY
>TRBV2|TRBJ1-5
ASSEDRGENQPQH
>TRBV30|TRBJ1-1
AWMWGVETEAF
>TRBV5-5|TRBJ1-1
ASSSGHLMNTEAF
>TRBV6-5|TRBJ2-1
ASSYLETSGRNEQF
>TRBV27|TRBJ1-2
ASSQNPNYGYT
>TRBV2|TRBJ2-3
ASRTTSGGAVDTQY
>TRBV4-2|TRBJ1-2
ASSLPGGDGYT
>TRBV28|TRBJ1-1
ASRPPGTGEKAF
>TRBV4-1|TRBJ1-6
ASSFDRTGPPLH
>TRBV30|TRBJ2-4
AWTGAFNKNIQY
>TRBV27|TRBJ1-4
ASSPYRGENEKLF
>TRBV19|TRBJ2-7
ASSVSRDRGYEQY
>TRBV6-5|TRBJ1-1
ASSPINRGHTEAF
>TRBV3-1/TRBV3-2|TRBJ2-5
ASSLRQGGGETQY
>TRBV7-6|TRBJ1-3
ASTDVGLSGNTIY
>TRBV6-5|TRBJ2-7
ASKYSGQGAYEQY
>TRBV28|TRBJ2-7
ASSLSGGTYEQY
>TRBV18|TRBJ2-5
ASSSSETGMETQY
>TRBV9|TRBJ1-1
ASSPRTVNTEAF
>TRBV6-5|TRBJ1-2
ASRTANYGYT
>TRBV7-6|TRBJ1-6
ASRSRDTGNSPLH
>TRBV6-5|TRBJ2-5
ASNRLAGQQETQY